This note documents a single T cell receptor beta chain sequence. What it binds is unknown. Repertoires were generated with immunoSEQ multiplex PCR, while TCRdb's copy carries only in-frame clones and drops some. The table shows some 130,000 clones, with approximately 88% occurring only once. This record belongs to a study of T cell responses to AZD1222 COVID-19 vaccine. The CDR3 is made up of 14 amino acids. Trimming pared 5 bases from V and 6 bases from J, leaving 16 bases between. Per the germline V gene, CDR1 is SEHNR and CDR2 is FQNEAQ (reference sequence). Study outcomes and limitations: The number of AZD1222 recipients seropositive at baseline was only five to seven. Repertoire sampling was restricted to post-peak T cell response timepoints. Among the donors, most were white British and more were female, and clonal diversity was possibly underestimated.

The clonotype comes from an adult in good health. The V gene is TRBV7-9, the J gene TRBJ1-2; D is perhaps TRBD1 (6 bases). The source material was peripheral blood, sampled on day 0 of MenACWY control vaccination. The CDR3 DNA reads TGTGCCAGCAGCCCCCCTGACAGGCTAGATGGCTACACCTTC. It specifies CASSPPDRLDGYTF.